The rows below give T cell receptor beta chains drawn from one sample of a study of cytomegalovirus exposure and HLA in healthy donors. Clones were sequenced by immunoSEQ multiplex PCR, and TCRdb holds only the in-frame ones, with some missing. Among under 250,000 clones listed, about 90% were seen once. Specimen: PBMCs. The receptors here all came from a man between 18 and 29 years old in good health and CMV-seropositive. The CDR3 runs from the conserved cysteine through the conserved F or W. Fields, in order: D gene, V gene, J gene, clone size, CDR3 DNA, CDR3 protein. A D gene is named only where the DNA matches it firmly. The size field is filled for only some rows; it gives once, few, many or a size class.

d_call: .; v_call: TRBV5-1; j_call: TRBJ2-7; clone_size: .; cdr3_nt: TGCGCCAGCAGCCCGCAGGGAAACTACGAGCAGTACTTC; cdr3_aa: CASSPQGNYEQYF
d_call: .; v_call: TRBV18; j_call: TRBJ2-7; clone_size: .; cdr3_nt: TGTGCCAGCTCAGATGACAGCCGAAGGGGCTACGAGCAGTACTTC; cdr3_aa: CASSDDSRRGYEQYF
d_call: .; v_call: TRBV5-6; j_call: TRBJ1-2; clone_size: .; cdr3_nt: TGTGCCAGCAGCTTATTAAATACCTTTCCCTATGGCTACACCTTC; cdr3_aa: CASSLLNTFPYGYTF
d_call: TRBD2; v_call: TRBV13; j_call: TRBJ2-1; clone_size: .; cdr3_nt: TGTGCCAGCAGCTTAGGGACTAGCGGGAGCTCCTACAATGAGCAGTTCTTC; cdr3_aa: CASSLGTSGSSYNEQFF
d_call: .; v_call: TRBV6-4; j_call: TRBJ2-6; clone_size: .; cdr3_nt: TGTGCCAGCAGACGGAGCTCTGGGGCCAACGTCCTGACTTTC; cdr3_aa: CASRRSSGANVLTF
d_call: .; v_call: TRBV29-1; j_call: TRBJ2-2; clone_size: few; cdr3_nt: TGCAGCGCCGGGGAGGAGGGGATGAACACCGGGGAGCTGTTTTTT; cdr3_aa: CSAGEEGMNTGELFF
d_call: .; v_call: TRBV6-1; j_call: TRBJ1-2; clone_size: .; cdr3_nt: TGTGCCAGCACCGAAGGTCCAGAAAACTACTATGGCTACACCTTC; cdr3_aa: CASTEGPENYYGYTF
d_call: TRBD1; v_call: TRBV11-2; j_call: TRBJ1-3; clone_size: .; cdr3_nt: TGTGCCAGCAGCTTACCTCGCAGGGGGCTTTTATTAGGAAACACCATATATTTT; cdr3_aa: CASSLPRRGLLLGNTIYF
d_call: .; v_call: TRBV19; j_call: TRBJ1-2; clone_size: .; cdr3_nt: TGTGCCAGTAGTATAGGTCCAGGGAATGACTACACCTTC; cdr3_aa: CASSIGPGNDYTF
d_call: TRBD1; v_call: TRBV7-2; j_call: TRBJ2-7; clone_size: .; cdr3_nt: TGTGCCAGCAGCTCGGTCGGGACAGGGCCTCGGGAGCAGTACTTC; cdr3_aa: CASSSVGTGPREQYF
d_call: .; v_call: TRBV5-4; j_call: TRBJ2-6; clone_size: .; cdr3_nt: TGTGCCAGCAGCCCCGGTGTAGGGGCCTCTGGGGCCAACGTCCTGACTTTC; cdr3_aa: CASSPGVGASGANVLTF
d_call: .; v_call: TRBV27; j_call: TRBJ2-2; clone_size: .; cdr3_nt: TGTGCCAGCAGTCCAGGACAGAACACCGGGGAGCTGTTTTTT; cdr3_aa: CASSPGQNTGELFF
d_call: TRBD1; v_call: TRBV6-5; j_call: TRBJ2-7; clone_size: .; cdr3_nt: TGTGCCAGCAGACCGGGACAGGGGCAGAAGGAGTACTTC; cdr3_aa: CASRPGQGQKEYF
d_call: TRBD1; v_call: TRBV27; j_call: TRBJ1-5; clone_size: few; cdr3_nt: TGTGCCAGCAGCCCCGGGACAGGGGGAAATCAGCCCCAGCATTTT; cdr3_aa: CASSPGTGGNQPQHF
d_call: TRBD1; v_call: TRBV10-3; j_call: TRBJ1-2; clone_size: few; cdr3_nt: TGTGCCATCAGAAGACAGGGGATTAACTATGGCTACACCTTC; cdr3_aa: CAIRRQGINYGYTF
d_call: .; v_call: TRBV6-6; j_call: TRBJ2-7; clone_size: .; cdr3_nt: TGTGCCAGCTCTCAGTCCTACGAGCAGTACTTC; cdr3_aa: CASSQSYEQYF
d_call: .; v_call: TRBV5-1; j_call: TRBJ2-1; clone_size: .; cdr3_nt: TGCGCCAGCAGCTTGGGGACATTCCCCGCCCACAATGAGCAGTTCTTC; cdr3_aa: CASSLGTFPAHNEQFF
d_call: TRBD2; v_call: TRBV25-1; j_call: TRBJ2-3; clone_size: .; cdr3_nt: TGTGCCAGCAGTGAACCCCCCGGGGCGGGAGGCACAGATACGCAGTATTTT; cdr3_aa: CASSEPPGAGGTDTQYF
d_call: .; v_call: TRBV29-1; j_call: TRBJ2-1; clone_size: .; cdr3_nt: TGCAGCGTGGGGAGTGGGGAAGACAATGAGCAGTTCTTC; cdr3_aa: CSVGSGEDNEQFF
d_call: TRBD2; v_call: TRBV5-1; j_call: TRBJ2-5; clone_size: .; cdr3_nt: TGCGCCAGTGCGGAAGCGGGAGGCCCCCAAGAGACCCAGTACTTC; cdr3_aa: CASAEAGGPQETQYF
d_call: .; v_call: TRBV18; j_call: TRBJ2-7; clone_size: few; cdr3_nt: TGTGCCAGCTCCCTTAAACAGGGCTTAGGTCTCGAGCAGTACTTC; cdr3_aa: CASSLKQGLGLEQYF
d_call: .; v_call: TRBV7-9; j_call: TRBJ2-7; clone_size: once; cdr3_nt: TGTGCCTCAGGGAGATCCTACGAGCAGTACTTC; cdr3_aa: CASGRSYEQYF
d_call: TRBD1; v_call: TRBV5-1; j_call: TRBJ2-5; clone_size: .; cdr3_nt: TGCGCCAGCAGCGGGGGGACAGGGGGCTACCAAGAGACCCAGTACTTC; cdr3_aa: CASSGGTGGYQETQYF
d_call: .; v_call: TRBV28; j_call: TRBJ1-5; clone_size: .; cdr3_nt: TGTGCCAGCAGTTTACGGGGAGGCGGTCAGCCCCAGCATTTT; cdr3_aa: CASSLRGGGQPQHF
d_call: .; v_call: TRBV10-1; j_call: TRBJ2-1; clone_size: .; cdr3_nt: TGCGCCAGCAGTGACGAGGGCCCAAATGAGCAGTTCTTC; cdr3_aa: CASSDEGPNEQFF
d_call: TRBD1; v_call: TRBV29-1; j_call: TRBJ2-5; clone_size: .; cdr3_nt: TGCAGCGTTGAATCGACAGGGCAAGAGACCCAGTACTTC; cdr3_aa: CSVESTGQETQYF
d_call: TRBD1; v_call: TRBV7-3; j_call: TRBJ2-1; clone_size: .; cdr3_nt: TGTGCCAGCAGCCTGGACAGGGAAGGTGAGCAGTTCTTC; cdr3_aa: CASSLDREGEQFF
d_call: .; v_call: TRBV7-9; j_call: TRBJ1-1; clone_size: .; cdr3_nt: TGTGCCAGCAGCTTCGGAGGAGATGGGACTGAAGCTTTCTTT; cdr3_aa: CASSFGGDGTEAFF
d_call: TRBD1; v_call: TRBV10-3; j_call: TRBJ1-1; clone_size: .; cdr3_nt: TGTGCCATCAGTGATAATGGACAGGGTGTACGGGCTTTCTTT; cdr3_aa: CAISDNGQGVRAFF
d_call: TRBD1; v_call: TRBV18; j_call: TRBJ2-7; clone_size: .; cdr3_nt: TGTGCCAGCTCACGTAGGGACAGAGACGGAACCTCCTACGAGCAGTACTTC; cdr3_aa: CASSRRDRDGTSYEQYF
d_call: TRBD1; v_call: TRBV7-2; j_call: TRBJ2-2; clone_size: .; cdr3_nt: TGTGCCAGCAGCTCACAGGGGTTTAGCGGGGAGCTGTTTTTT; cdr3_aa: CASSSQGFSGELFF
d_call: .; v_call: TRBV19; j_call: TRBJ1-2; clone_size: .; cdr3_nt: TGTGCCAGTAGTCCCCGGGGTGGGGGCCGAGACTATGGCTACACCTTC; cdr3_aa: CASSPRGGGRDYGYTF
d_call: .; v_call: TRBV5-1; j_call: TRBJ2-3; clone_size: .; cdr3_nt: TGCGCCAGCAGCTTATTCGGGAGTGGGGATACGCAGTATTTT; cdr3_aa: CASSLFGSGDTQYF
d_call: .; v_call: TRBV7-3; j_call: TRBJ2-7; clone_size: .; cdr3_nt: TGTGCCAGCAGCCCTGGTCAGGGAACCTACGAGCAGTACTTC; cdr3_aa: CASSPGQGTYEQYF
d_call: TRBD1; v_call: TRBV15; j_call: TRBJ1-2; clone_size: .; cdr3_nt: TGTGCCACCAGCACACGGGACAGCAATAACTATGGCTACACCTTC; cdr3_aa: CATSTRDSNNYGYTF
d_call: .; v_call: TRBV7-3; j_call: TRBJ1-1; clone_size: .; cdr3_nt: TGTGCCAGCAGCTTAGGTGTGGGTGCGACTGAAGCTTTCTTT; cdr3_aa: CASSLGVGATEAFF
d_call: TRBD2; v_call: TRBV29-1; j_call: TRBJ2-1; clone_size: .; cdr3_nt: TGCAGCGTCGACGGGACTAGCGGGACGTTTGAGCAGTTCTTC; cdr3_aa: CSVDGTSGTFEQFF
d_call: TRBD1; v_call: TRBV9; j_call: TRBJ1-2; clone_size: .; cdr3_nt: TGTGCCAGCACCTCAGACAGGGCCAGAGGCTACACCTTC; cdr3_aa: CASTSDRARGYTF
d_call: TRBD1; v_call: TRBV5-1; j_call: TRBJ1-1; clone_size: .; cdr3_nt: TGCGCCAGCAGCTTTGGGACAGGGAGGATGAACACTGAAGCTTTCTTT; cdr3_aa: CASSFGTGRMNTEAFF
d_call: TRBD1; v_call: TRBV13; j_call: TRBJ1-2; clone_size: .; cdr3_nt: TGTGCCAGCAGCTTCAGACAGGGGAACTATGGCTACACCTTC; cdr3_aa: CASSFRQGNYGYTF
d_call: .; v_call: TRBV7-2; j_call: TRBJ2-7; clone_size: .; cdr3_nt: TGTGCCAGCAGCTCAGGGACCTACGAGCAGTACTTC; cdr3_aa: CASSSGTYEQYF
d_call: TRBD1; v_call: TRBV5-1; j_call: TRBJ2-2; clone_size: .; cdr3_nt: TGCGCCAGCAGCACTACGACAGGGGACACCGGGGAGCTGTTTTTT; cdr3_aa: CASSTTTGDTGELFF
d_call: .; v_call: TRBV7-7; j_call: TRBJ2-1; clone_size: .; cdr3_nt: TGTGCCAGCAGCTTAGTGCAGGGGAACAATGAGCAGTTCTTC; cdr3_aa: CASSLVQGNNEQFF
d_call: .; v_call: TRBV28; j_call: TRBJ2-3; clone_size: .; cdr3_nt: TGTGCCAGCAATCAGGGATTGGGCAGGAGCACAGATACGCAGTATTTT; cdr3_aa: CASNQGLGRSTDTQYF
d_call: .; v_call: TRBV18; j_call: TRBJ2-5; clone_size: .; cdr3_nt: TGTGCCAGCTCCCCAGGAGCAGGACAAGAGACCCAGTACTTC; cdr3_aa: CASSPGAGQETQYF
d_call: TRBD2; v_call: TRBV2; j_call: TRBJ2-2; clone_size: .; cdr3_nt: TGTGCCAGCAGTGAACTAGCGGGAGGCATCGGGGAGCTGTTTTTT; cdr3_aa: CASSELAGGIGELFF
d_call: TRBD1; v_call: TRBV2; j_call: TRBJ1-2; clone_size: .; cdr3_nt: TGTGCCAGCGCCGGGACAGGGGTGGTGGGCTACACCTTC; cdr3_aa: CASAGTGVVGYTF
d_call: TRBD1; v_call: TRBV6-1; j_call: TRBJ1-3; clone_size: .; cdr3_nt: TGTGCCAGCAGTGAATTTGGACAGGGTTCGTCTGGAAACACCATATATTTT; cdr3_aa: CASSEFGQGSSGNTIYF
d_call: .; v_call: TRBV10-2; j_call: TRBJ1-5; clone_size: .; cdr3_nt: TGCGCCAGCAGTGCACAGGGTGAACAGCCCCAGCATTTT; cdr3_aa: CASSAQGEQPQHF
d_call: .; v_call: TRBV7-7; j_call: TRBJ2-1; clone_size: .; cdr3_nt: TGTGCCAGCAGCCCGCGGGACAACCCCAGCGATGAGCAGTTCTTC; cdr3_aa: CASSPRDNPSDEQFF
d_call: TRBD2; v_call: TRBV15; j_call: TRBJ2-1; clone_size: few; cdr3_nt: TGTGCCACCAGCAGAGCCCGTTGGGCTAGCGGGAGCACCTACAATGAGCAGTTCTTC; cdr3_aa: CATSRARWASGSTYNEQFF
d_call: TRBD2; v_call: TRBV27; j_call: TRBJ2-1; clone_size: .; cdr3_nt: TGTGCCAGCAGCCGTAGCGGGAGGGAATACAATGAGCAGTTCTTC; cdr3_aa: CASSRSGREYNEQFF
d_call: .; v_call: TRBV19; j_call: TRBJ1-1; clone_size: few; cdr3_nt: TGTGCCAGCAGACACCCGGGCGGTAACACTGAAGCTTTCTTT; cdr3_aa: CASRHPGGNTEAFF
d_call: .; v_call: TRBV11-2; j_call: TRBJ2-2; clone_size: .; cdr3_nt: TGTGCCAGCAGCTTAGATTCAGGGGTGGAGGGCTCCGGGGAGCTGTTTTTT; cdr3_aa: CASSLDSGVEGSGELFF
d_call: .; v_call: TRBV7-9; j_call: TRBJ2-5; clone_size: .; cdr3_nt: TGTGCCAGCAGCGTTTGGGGGGACCAAGAGACCCAGTACTTC; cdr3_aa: CASSVWGDQETQYF
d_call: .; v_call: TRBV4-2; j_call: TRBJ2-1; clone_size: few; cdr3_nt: TGTGCCAGCAGCCAAGTCGGACAAGACGATGAGCAGTTCTTC; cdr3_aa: CASSQVGQDDEQFF
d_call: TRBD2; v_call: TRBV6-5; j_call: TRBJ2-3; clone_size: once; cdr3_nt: TGTGCCAGCAGTTGGAGCGGGAGTGTTGTAGATACGCAGTATTTT; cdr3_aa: CASSWSGSVVDTQYF